This TCR beta chain was profiled in a study of T cells in localized non-small cell lung cancer. Notes on the study in general: Adjacent uninvolved lung tissue had the highest T cell clonality, exceeding tumor. Greater blood T cell density accompanied longer overall survival. A median about 50 of the top 100 tumor clones appeared in adjacent lung.

With respect to this clone: Its specificity is not known.

Germline-derived CDR1 and CDR2 are SGDLS and YYNGEE. V lost 0 bases and J 5 bases, leaving 11 bases between the germline ends. CDR3 length: 14 amino acids. Some clones are missing from TCRdb's copy, which holds only in-frame ones; the method was immunoSEQ multiplex PCR. The sample shows some 24,000 clones, 92% of them seen only once. Sequences were derived from peripheral blood, sampled before any cancer treatment. The receptor was derived from a woman aged 35 to 70 with stage I lung adenocarcinoma. This chain links TRBV9 with TRBJ1-2; D is unresolved. DNA of the CDR3: TGTGCCAGCAGCGTAGATCCAGGTGATTATGGCTACACCTTC. Translating it yields CASSVDPGDYGYTF.